This entry describes one T cell receptor (beta chain). Its specificity is unknown. The sample comes from a study of cytomegalovirus exposure and HLA in healthy donors. In the study overall: Of the donors genotyped, some 400 in all, around 76% fell in the Caucasian-associated ancestry cluster.

Germline values: CDR1 SGHVS, CDR2 FNYEAQ. The length of the CDR3 is 16 residues. Losses at the gene ends were 2 bases for V and 9 bases for J; bases not matched to a gene: 14. PCR involved 60 Vbeta and 13 Jbeta primers. As handled by the study authors: Counted up in a later analysis, unique TCR beta chains came to about 83 million, with about 10 million shared. TCRdb keeps only in-frame clones here, not all; method: immunoSEQ multiplex PCR. V and J calls and clone size follow that table, whereas D and trimming were derived from the DNA. This table has some 64,000 clones, roughly 90% appearing once. Overall study results and limits: Researchers left out some V segments, among them TRBV6-2 and TRBV6-3, as indistinguishable. According to the study, around 180 TCR beta chains were cytomegalovirus-associated.

Sequencing used PBMCs. The receptor was derived from a young man in good health and CMV-seropositive. This chain uses TRBV7-6 with TRBJ2-5; TRBD2 matches 8 bases. CDR3 sequence: CASSLLSSGSMKAQYF. The DNA of the CDR3 is TGTGCCAGCAGCTTATTGTCAAGCGGGAGTATGAAGGCCCAGTACTTC.